The 13 T cell receptor beta chains below were found in one sample sequenced in a study of blood T cell repertoires in COVID-19. Repertoires were generated with immunoSEQ multiplex PCR, while TCRdb's copy carries only in-frame clones and drops some. The table includes roughly 200,000 clones, roughly 75% detected once. Sequencing input: peripheral blood. These receptors all come from a man in his 70s with active or convalescent COVID-19.

The rearrangement joins TRBV2 to TRBJ1-1; tentatively, D is TRBD1 (5 bases). V lost 7 bases and J 0 bases, leaving 12 bases between the germline ends. The CDR3 is 14 residues long. Germline V CDR1 and CDR2: SNHLY, FYNNEI. The CDR3 protein is CASNSGGLNTEAFF. CDR3 DNA: TGTGCCAGCAACTCCGGGGGTCTGAACACTGAAGCTTTCTTT.

This clone was seen only a few times. The gene calls are TRBV7-2 and TRBJ1-4; TRBD1 matches at 9 bases. The germline V gene has CDR1 SGHTA and CDR2 FQGNSA. Losses at the gene ends were 4 bases for V and 7 bases for J; bases not matched to a gene: 7. The CDR3 loop spans 15 amino acids. The CDR3 nucleotides are TGTGCCAGCAGCTCCCGGACAGGGGAGGGTGAAAAACTGTTTTTT. This sequence encodes CASSSRTGEGEKLFF.

This chain links TRBV24-1 with TRBJ1-2, with D maybe TRBD1 (5 bases). CDR3 length: 14 residues. V lost 3 bases, J lost 5 bases, and 12 bases lay in between. Germline lookup yields CDR1 KGHDR and CDR2 SFDVKD. For the CDR3, the DNA is TGTGCCACCAGTGATAACGGCAGGGCTTATGGCTACACCTTC. Translation gives CATSDNGRAYGYTF.

The rearrangement uses TRBV11-2 and TRBJ2-1, with D maybe TRBD2 (5 bases). Trimming removed 1 base from V and 6 bases from J, with 10 bases in between. Germline loops: CDR1 SGHAT, CDR2 FQNNGV. The CDR3 contains 14 residues. The CDR3 here is CASSLVPGSNEQFF. The CDR3 DNA sequence: TGTGCCAGCAGCTTAGTTCCGGGGAGCAATGAGCAGTTCTTC. The full variable domain, rest sourced from reference TRBV11-2 and TRBJ2-1, is EAGVAQSPRYKIIEKRQSVAFWCNPISGHATLYWYQQILGQGPKLLIQFQNNGVVDDSQLPKDRFSAERLKGVDSTLKIQPAKLEDSAVYLCASSLVPGSNEQFFGPGTRLTVL.

V and J are TRBV15 and TRBJ1-2, with a tentative D call TRBD1 (6 bases). The CDR3 loop spans 15 amino acids. In germline, CDR1 is LNHNV, CDR2 YYDKDF (reference sequence). V lost 0 bases to trimming and J lost 5 bases, with 13 bases between them. CDR3: CATSRDQGQGYGYTF. CDR3 coding DNA: TGTGCCACCAGCAGAGATCAAGGGCAGGGGTATGGCTACACCTTC.

This chain links TRBV5-8 with TRBJ1-5; 9 bases are shared with TRBD1. J was trimmed by 7 bases and V by 1 base; bases with no gene match: 9. CDR1 is SGHTS and CDR2 is YDEGEE in the germline V gene. The length of the CDR3 is 16 residues. CDR3 amino acids: CASSLMETGGGQPQHF. CDR3 DNA sequence: TGTGCCAGCAGCTTGATGGAGACAGGGGGAGGGCAGCCCCAGCATTTT.

This chain connects TRBV18 to TRBJ2-5, with TRBD2 as a possible D gene (7 bases). Germline CDR1 KGHSH, CDR2 LQKENI. V was shortened by 5 bases and J by 1 base, with 14 bases between the two germline ends. This CDR3 comprises 15 residues. The CDR3 spells CASSVAGALQETQYF. The CDR3 DNA sequence: TGTGCCAGCTCAGTGGCGGGGGCACTCCAAGAGACCCAGTACTTC.

The chain's CDR3 is CASSRSPGETQYF. CDR3 in DNA: TGTGCCAGCAGCCGCTCCCCGGGAGAGACCCAGTACTTC. The genes are TRBV7-8 and TRBJ2-5; D is ambiguous. In germline, CDR1 is SGHVS, CDR2 FQNEAQ. CDR3 length equals 13 residues. The V end was cut by 5 bases, the J end by 4 bases, with 11 bases between. The whole variable domain, filled in from reference TRBV7-8 and TRBJ2-5, reads GAGVSQSPRYKVAKRGQDVALRCDPISGHVSLFWYQQALGQGPEFLTYFQNEAQLDKSGLPSDRFFAERPEGSVSTLKIQRTQQEDSAVYLCASSRSPGETQYFGPGTRLLVL.

This chain joins TRBV7-2 and TRBJ2-2; D gene uncertain. The V end lost 4 bases, the J end lost 1 base, and 13 bases lay between the germline ends. Per germline, CDR1 SGHTA and CDR2 FQGNSA. The CDR3 covers 16 residues. CDR3 bases: TGTGCCAGCAGCTCCTTCATCCCGCGGAACACCGGGGAGCTGTTTTTT. This encodes CASSSFIPRNTGELFF. Full variable domain (outside the CDR3, taken from reference TRBV7-2 and TRBJ2-2): GAGVSQSPSNKVTEKGKDVELRCDPISGHTALYWYRQSLGQGLEFLIYFQGNSAPDKSGLPSDRFSAERTGGSVSTLTIQRTQQEDSAVYLCASSSFIPRNTGELFFGEGSRLTVL.

CDR3 nucleotide sequence: TGCGCCAGCAGATCGACAGGGGGAGCAGAGACCCAGTACTTC. It translates to CASRSTGGAETQYF. The chain employs TRBV10-2 and TRBJ2-5, with 9 bases matching TRBD1. The CDR3 spans 14 residues. Trimming at V came to 6 bases and at J to 4 bases, leaving 6 bases not matched to a gene. Germline assignment: CDR1 WSHSY and CDR2 SAAADI.

This clone was detected only a few times. V and J are TRBV6-5 and TRBJ1-1; D might be TRBD1 (6 bases). The CDR3 consists of 16 residues. The germline V gene encodes CDR1 MNHEY and CDR2 SVGAGI. V was trimmed by 2 bases and J by 1 base, leaving 14 bases between them. CDR3 loop: CASSYGFRGQNTEAFF. The CDR3 DNA is TGTGCCAGCAGTTACGGTTTCAGGGGTCAGAACACTGAAGCTTTCTTT.

The chain is built from TRBV6-1 and TRBJ2-7; 7 bases are shared with TRBD1. The CDR3 extends over 14 amino acids. The ends lost 2 bases at V and 4 bases at J; junction bases unmatched: 5. Per the germline V gene, CDR1 is MNHNS and CDR2 is SASEGT. Here the CDR3 reads CASSEYRGGYEQYF. The CDR3 nucleotides read TGTGCCAGCAGTGAATACAGGGGTGGGTACGAGCAGTACTTC.

This chain links TRBV2 with TRBJ2-1; 9 nucleotides align to TRBD1. This CDR3 is 16 amino acids long. Germline V gene sequence: CDR1 SNHLY, CDR2 FYNNEI. Trimming at V came to 1 base and at J to 6 bases, leaving 7 bases not matched to a gene. Written as DNA, the CDR3 is TGTGCCAGCAGTGAAGTGGGACAGGGCGTCCCCAATGAGCAGTTCTTC. As protein: CASSEVGQGVPNEQFF.